This is a list of T cell receptor beta chains from one sample in a study of cytomegalovirus exposure and HLA in healthy donors. Clones were sequenced by immunoSEQ multiplex PCR, and TCRdb holds only the in-frame ones, with some missing. The top ten clones hold approximately 0.9% of a sample with roughly 310,000 clones, roughly 87% of them seen once. Sequenced input: PBMCs. These receptors were obtained from a man aged 25-45 years in good health and CMV-seronegative. Each CDR3 is given with its conserved first and last residue. The order of the fields is clone size, D gene, J gene, V gene, CDR3 protein, CDR3 DNA. The D gene is left open where the match is weak. Clone size, where shown, is once, few, many, or a class for clones that have expanded.

>-|-|TRBJ1-1|TRBV9
CASSVGPVQAEAFF
TGTGCCAGCAGCGTAGGCCCTGTCCAGGCTGAAGCTTTCTTT
>-|-|TRBJ1-1|TRBV7-9
CASSPRGNTEAFF
TGTGCCAGCAGCCCACGGGGGAACACTGAAGCTTTCTTT
>-|-|TRBJ2-4|TRBV21-1
CASSPRQNLAKNIQYF
TGTGCCAGCAGCCCCCGACAGAATTTAGCCAAAAACATTCAGTACTTC
>-|-|TRBJ1-1|TRBV6-1
CASSERFMNTEAFF
TGTGCCAGCAGTGAGCGGTTTATGAACACTGAAGCTTTCTTT
>-|-|TRBJ1-4|TRBV5-6
CASSFYATSQSKLEKLFF
TGTGCCAGCAGCTTCTATGCCACGTCACAATCTAAACTAGAAAAACTGTTTTTT
>-|TRBD1|TRBJ1-2|TRBV9
CASRPARTGSISF
TGTGCCAGCAGACCCGCCCGGACAGGGTCGATATCCTTC
>once|TRBD1|TRBJ2-2|TRBV11-2
CASKTGQGNTGELFF
TGTGCCAGCAAGACGGGACAGGGTAACACCGGGGAGCTGTTTTTT
>-|TRBD1|TRBJ1-5|TRBV30
CAWSPGQGAYQPQHF
TGTGCCTGGAGTCCGGGACAGGGGGCCTATCAGCCCCAGCATTTT
>-|-|TRBJ1-6|TRBV9
CASSQGGNSPLHF
TGTGCCAGCAGTCAGGGTGGGAATTCACCCCTCCACTTT
>-|-|TRBJ2-2|TRBV6-1
CAASSGDTGELFF
TGTGCCGCGTCCAGCGGAGATACCGGGGAGCTGTTTTTT
>-|TRBD1|TRBJ1-5|TRBV19
CASSNRDRAMGNQPQHF
TGTGCCAGTAGTAACCGGGACAGGGCGATGGGCAATCAGCCCCAGCATTTT
>-|-|TRBJ2-5|TRBV11-1
CASSYDAGETQYF
TGTGCCAGCAGCTACGATGCGGGAGAGACCCAGTACTTC
>-|TRBD2|TRBJ2-2|TRBV7-7
CASSPAGLAGATGELFF
TGTGCCAGCAGCCCGGCAGGACTAGCGGGGGCCACCGGGGAGCTGTTTTTT
>-|-|TRBJ1-5|TRBV27
CASSLRRLRGNQPQHF
TGTGCCAGCAGTTTAAGGAGGCTCCGGGGCAATCAGCCCCAGCATTTT
>-|TRBD1|TRBJ2-3|TRBV18
CASSGQGRTDTQYF
TGTGCCAGCTCCGGACAGGGGCGCACAGATACGCAGTATTTT
>-|-|TRBJ2-7|TRBV4-1
CASSQVSPNYEQYF
TGCGCCAGCAGCCAAGTGAGCCCGAACTACGAGCAGTACTTC